This TCR beta chain was found in a study of blood T cell repertoires in COVID-19. Study in general: Italy, Spain and the United States were the sources of the convalescent and acute COVID-19 samples.

In germline, CDR1 is LGHDT, CDR2 YNNKEL (reference sequence). The CDR3 spans 15 residues. The V gene lost 10 bases and the J gene lost 0 bases, with 18 bases spanning the gap. This clone was detected only a few times. The assay was immunoSEQ multiplex PCR, and TCRdb's table has in-frame clones only and misses some. The data contain under 350,000 clones, roughly 90% of them seen just once; the ten biggest clones take up 1.9%. The TCR sequence derives from a woman aged 60-75 years who had recovered from COVID-19. The source material was PBMCs or T cells enriched from blood (not recorded which). The chain joins TRBV3-1 (or the pseudogene TRBV3-2) to TRBJ2-5; possible D gene TRBD1, 6 bases. The CDR3, as DNA: TGTGCCACCCAGAGACAGGAGATGTACCAAGAGACCCAGTACTTC. This translates into CATQRQEMYQETQYF.